This T cell receptor beta chain was sequenced during a study of blood T cell repertoires in COVID-19. Turning to the study itself: Italy, Spain and the United States were the sources of the convalescent and acute COVID-19 samples. T cells, B-cell-depleted T cells, or PBMCs supplied cDNA or gDNA.

Original handling: Quantification of nucleated cells was approximated via reference gene primer amplification. Profiled with immunoSEQ multiplex PCR; TCRdb holds only in-frame clones, not every one. D and trimming come from the DNA, and the V and J calls and clone size come from that table. The table records roughly 330,000 clones, roughly 88% of them present only once. The CDR3 has 13 residues. CDR1 SGHTA and CDR2 FQGNSA come from the germline V gene. V lost 5 bases and J lost 6, with 11 bases in between. The sample was peripheral blood. This chain uses TRBV7-2 with TRBJ2-1; D is unresolved. This clonotype was obtained from a woman aged 45 to 65 with active or convalescent COVID-19. The CDR3 sequence: CASSHPSGNEQFF. As DNA, the CDR3 is TGTGCCAGCAGCCACCCGTCCGGCAATGAGCAGTTCTTC.